The clone carrying this T cell receptor beta chain has at least ten counts. Its specificity is not known. Breast cancer patients provided tissue from their axillary draining lymph nodes. The record originates from a study of breast tumors, draining lymph nodes, adjacent tissues. Via MiXCR, TCRdb re-called the multiplex PCR reads, giving one row per CDR3 protein. The table lists 150,000 to 200,000 distinct CDR3 sequences, 30% to 35% of them singletons. Study findings and constraints: Tumor and nontumor repertoires were significantly more similar in luminal-like than in basal-like breast cancer. Tumors had less TCR diversity than lymph nodes, more than nontumor tissue.

This TCR derives from a female donor with breast cancer. Some clones in this sample may be carry-over from other donors' samples. Input material: axillary lymph node tissue.

The CDR3 sequence: CASSEQGQNEKLFF. The CDR3 DNA follows: TGTGCCAGCAGCGAACAGGGGCAGAATGAAAAACTGTTTTTT. The chain uses TRBV7-8 and TRBJ1-4; 7 bases map to TRBD1. V lost 5 bases and J lost 5; bases outside the gene matches: 5. The CDR3 runs 14 residues. Germline assignment: CDR1 SGHVS and CDR2 FQNEAQ.